Each of the 26 T cell receptor beta chains below was sequenced from the same sample in a study of blood T cell repertoires in COVID-19. The repertoire was sequenced with immunoSEQ multiplex PCR; TCRdb's copy has only in-frame clones and lacks some. The table lists 70,000 to 75,000 clones, about 84% of them singletons, with 1.8% in the top ten. The sample comprised peripheral blood. These receptors were collected from a woman aged 60 to 75 with acute or convalescent COVID-19.

On this clone itself: Other DNA sequences in the sample encode the same CDR3. V gene TRBV2 combines with J gene TRBJ1-1, with 7 bases aligning to TRBD1. V lost 6 bases, J lost 2 bases, and 3 bases stayed unmatched. The germline gives CDR1 SNHLY, CDR2 FYNNEI. There are 13 residues in the CDR3. The CDR3 is CASRGDRNTEAFF. The CDR3, as DNA: TGTGCCAGCAGAGGGGACAGAAACACTGAAGCTTTCTTT.

The gene calls are TRBV5-1 and TRBJ1-5; TRBD1 matches at 10 bases. The CDR3 length is 15 residues. Trimming cost V 2 bases and J 5 bases; bases outside gene matches: 4. Germline values: CDR1 SGHRS, CDR2 YFSETQ. CDR3 sequence reads: CASSLGTGEYQPQHF. In nucleotides, the CDR3 is TGCGCCAGCAGCTTAGGGACAGGGGAGTATCAGCCCCAGCATTTT.

This sequence joins TRBV27 and TRBJ2-7; 9 nucleotides align to TRBD1. The CDR3 runs 15 residues. V shed 6 bases and J 0 bases; nucleotides not matched to a gene: 6. Germline V CDR1 and CDR2: MNHEY, SMNVEV (reference sequence). CDR3 in amino acids: CASSRGTGTSYEQYF. Written as DNA, the CDR3 is TGTGCCAGCAGCCGAGGGACAGGGACCTCCTACGAGCAGTACTTC.

J is TRBJ2-3 and V is TRBV9; 9 bases are a match to TRBD2. This CDR3 is built from 16 residues. The germline V gene encodes CDR1 SGDLS and CDR2 YYNGEE. V shed 0 bases, J shed 3 bases, and the junction held 5 bases outside the gene matches. CDR3 residues: CASSVGSSGGTDTQYF. The CDR3 DNA is TGTGCCAGCAGCGTAGGTAGTAGCGGGGGAACAGATACGCAGTATTTT. Variable domain in full (rest from reference TRBV9 and TRBJ2-3): DSGVTQTPKHLITATGQRVTLRCSPRSGDLSVYWYQQSLDQGLQFLIQYYNGEERAKGNILERFSAQQFPDLHSELNLSSLELGDSALYFCASSVGSSGGTDTQYFGPGTRLTVL.

The chain employs TRBV19 and TRBJ1-5; tentative D call: TRBD1 (5 bases). Germline V gene sequence: CDR1 LNHDA, CDR2 SQIVND (reference sequence). V was cut by 4 bases and J by 4 bases, with 17 bases left in between. CDR3 length: 16 residues. This CDR3 is CASSRVGGKGNQPQHF. In DNA, the CDR3 is TGTGCCAGTAGTAGGGTGGGGGGGAAAGGTAATCAGCCCCAGCATTTT.

In its sample, this clone was seen once. J is TRBJ2-7 and V is TRBV2, with TRBD2 matching 12 bases. Germline assignment: CDR1 SNHLY and CDR2 FYNNEI. V shed 8 bases, J shed 9 bases, and the junction held 14 bases outside the gene matches. This CDR3 spans 15 amino acids. CDR3 nucleotides: TGTGCCAGCGACCCATACCGGACTAGCGGGAAATCGCAGTACTTC. Amino acids: CASDPYRTSGKSQYF.

This clone was seen just once. The CDR3 spells CASSVGRRTPIDEQFF. CDR3 DNA sequence: TGTGCCAGCAGCGTAGGCAGGAGGACCCCGATCGATGAGCAGTTCTTC. The chain employs TRBV9 and TRBJ2-1, with D perhaps matching TRBD2 (5 bases). Germline V gene data show CDR1 as SGDLS and CDR2 as YYNGEE. This CDR3 region has 16 residues. Trimming stripped 0 bases from V and 8 bases from J, with 18 bases between. Together with reference TRBV9 and TRBJ2-1, the CDR3 gives the full variable domain: DSGVTQTPKHLITATGQRVTLRCSPRSGDLSVYWYQQSLDQGLQFLIQYYNGEERAKGNILERFSAQQFPDLHSELNLSSLELGDSALYFCASSVGRRTPIDEQFFGPGTRLTVL.

This rearrangement joins TRBV19 to TRBJ2-1, with 14 bases lining up with TRBD2. Looked up from germline, CDR1 is LNHDA and CDR2 is SQIVND (reference sequence). The CDR3 is 15 amino acids. J lost 13 bases, V lost 5 bases, and 10 bases had no gene match. The CDR3 region is CASSPVGLAGGGQFF. CDR3 DNA: TGTGCCAGTAGTCCCGTAGGACTAGCGGGAGGTGGACAGTTCTTC.

This clone was seen a handful of times. The V call is TRBV12-3 or TRBV12-4, the J call TRBJ1-4; D gene unclear. V lost 6 bases, J lost 2 bases, and 7 bases lay in between. The CDR3 is made up of 13 amino acids. The CDR3 region has the DNA TGTGCCAGCAGCCTCCGGACTAATGAAAAACTGTTTTTT. It translates to CASSLRTNEKLFF.

The V gene is TRBV6-5, the J gene TRBJ2-7; no firm D call. The CDR3 sequence is 15 residues long. V was clipped by 3 bases and J by 3 bases, with 15 bases between them. In germline, CDR1 is MNHEY, CDR2 SVGAGI. The CDR3 loop is CASSYGRWRLYEQYF. In DNA, the CDR3 is TGTGCCAGCAGTTATGGTAGGTGGCGGCTCTACGAGCAGTACTTC.

CDR3 protein: CASSLGGTLNEKLFF. In nucleotides, the CDR3 is TGTGCCAGCAGCTTAGGCGGCACGTTAAATGAAAAACTGTTTTTT. J is TRBJ1-4 and V is TRBV7-2, with unresolved D. The CDR3 runs 15 residues. Between the trimmed V and J ends, which lost 1 base and 5 bases, there was a span of 11 bases. Germline lookup yields CDR1 SGHTA and CDR2 FQGNSA.

This clone was recorded a few times. The chain recombines TRBV12-3 or TRBV12-4 with TRBJ2-1; no firm D call. V was shortened by 5 bases and J by 7 bases, with 12 bases between the two germline ends. The CDR3 runs 13 residues. CDR3 in amino acids: CASSNRRSNEQFF. The CDR3 coding sequence is TGTGCCAGCAGTAACCGTCGGTCAAATGAGCAGTTCTTC.

The chain uses TRBV6-5 and TRBJ2-5; 8 positions match TRBD1. This CDR3 has 13 amino acids. Trimming removed 7 bases from V and 3 bases from J; junction bases left unmatched: 4. Germline CDR1 and CDR2: MNHEY and SVGAGI. CDR3 sequence (DNA): TGTGCCAGCAAATGGACAGGGAAAGAGACCCAGTACTTC. As protein: CASKWTGKETQYF.

The chain couples TRBV28 to TRBJ1-6; 8 bases match TRBD1. J gave up 9 bases and V 7 bases, and 8 bases lay outside the gene matches. This CDR3 has 14 residues. The germline CDR1 and CDR2 sequences are MDHEN and SYDVKM. CDR3 DNA: TGTGCCAGCACCTCCCGGACAGGGCGTTCACCCCTCCACTTT. It encodes CASTSRTGRSPLHF.

The V and J genes are TRBV19 and TRBJ2-5; 8 positions match TRBD1. The CDR3 extends over 15 amino acids. With 2 bases clipped from V and 5 bases from J, the junction kept 7 bases outside the gene matches. Germline V gene sequence: CDR1 LNHDA, CDR2 SQIVND (reference sequence). CDR3 sequence reads: CASSISGGLGETQYF. Here the CDR3 DNA reads TGTGCCAGTAGTATATCAGGGGGCCTTGGCGAGACCCAGTACTTC.

This clone was found a few times. This chain uses TRBV19 with TRBJ2-1; 11 nucleotides line up with TRBD2. Unmatched junction bases numbered 5, after V lost 2 bases and J lost 8 bases. The CDR3 is 15 residues long. Germline values: CDR1 LNHDA, CDR2 SQIVND (reference sequence). CDR3 nucleotide sequence: TGTGCCAGTAGTATATCAACTAGCGGGAGCTATGAGCAGTTCTTC. This encodes CASSISTSGSYEQFF. The complete variable domain, with remaining parts taken from reference TRBV19 and TRBJ2-1, reads DGGITQSPKYLFRKEGQNVTLSCEQNLNHDAMYWYRQDPGQGLRLIYYSQIVNDFQKGDIAEGYSVSREKKESFPLTVTSAQKNPTAFYLCASSISTSGSYEQFFGPGTRLTVL.

This chain links TRBV4-1 with TRBJ2-5, with no clear D. This CDR3 spans 14 amino acids. The germline CDR1 and CDR2 sequences are MGHRA and YSYEKL. V was cut by 4 bases and J by 2 bases, with 11 bases left in between. CDR3 nucleotides: TGCGCCAGCAGCCTCCTCGACGGGCAAGAGACCCAGTACTTC. Amino acids: CASSLLDGQETQYF.

A few counts support this clone. The chain links TRBV7-9 to TRBJ2-7, with 7 bases lining up with TRBD2. CDR1 is SEHNR and CDR2 is FQNEAQ in the germline V gene (reference sequence). The ends lost 4 bases at V and 7 bases at J; junction bases unmatched: 7. CDR3 length equals 13 residues. In DNA form, the CDR3 reads TGTGCCAGCAGCTCGCGGGGGACCGGAGAGCAGTACTTC. This gives the protein CASSSRGTGEQYF.

V and J are TRBV27 and TRBJ2-3; 9 bases are a match to TRBD1. Germline CDR1 and CDR2: MNHEY and SMNVEV (reference sequence). V was pared by 2 bases and J by 3 bases, with 3 bases of the junction left unmatched. This CDR3 has 15 residues. In DNA form, the CDR3 reads TGTGCCAGCAGTTTACCCGGACAGGGGACAGATACGCAGTATTTT. Translation: CASSLPGQGTDTQYF.

This sequence joins TRBV2 and TRBJ2-3, with 11 bases that match TRBD2. There are 15 residues in the CDR3. J gave up 1 base and V 5 bases, and 2 bases lay outside the gene matches. CDR1 is SNHLY and CDR2 is FYNNEI in the germline V gene. Here the CDR3 reads CASSPLAGGTDTQYF. DNA for the CDR3: TGTGCCAGCAGTCCACTAGCGGGGGGCACAGATACGCAGTATTTT.

The rearrangement joins TRBV7-8 to TRBJ1-4; a possible D gene is TRBD1 (6 bases). From germline, CDR1 is SGHVS and CDR2 FQNEAQ. V gave up 5 bases and J gave up 11 bases, with 24 bases separating them. The CDR3 length is 16 residues. The CDR3 reads CASSPNSDSVRRKLFF. The CDR3 coding sequence is TGTGCCAGCAGCCCTAACTCGGACAGCGTTCGAAGGAAACTGTTTTTT.

This clone turned up a few times. J is TRBJ2-1 and V is TRBV5-5; D perhaps matches TRBD1 (6 bases). This CDR3 has 15 amino acids. Germline V gene data show CDR1 as SGHKS and CDR2 as YYEKEE (reference sequence). V dropped 4 bases and J dropped 6 bases, with 17 bases sitting between them. The DNA of the CDR3 is TGTGCCAGCAGCCCCGAAGGTGGGACACTCAATGAGCAGTTCTTC. Amino acid sequence: CASSPEGGTLNEQFF.

The rearrangement links TRBV5-1 to TRBJ1-5, with D maybe TRBD1 (5 bases). This CDR3 has 13 amino acids. CDR1 and CDR2 (germline): SGHRS, YFSETQ. Trimming pared 3 bases from V and 6 bases from J, leaving 10 bases between. For the CDR3, the DNA is TGCGCCAGCAGCTCCTGGGGGGGTCAGCCCCAGCATTTT. Protein sequence: CASSSWGGQPQHF.

The chain carries TRBV6-5 and TRBJ2-3, with D perhaps TRBD1 (6 bases). From germline, CDR1 is MNHEY and CDR2 SVGAGI. This CDR3 has 14 residues. Trimming shortened V by 8 bases and J by 0 bases, and 12 bases separated the two germline ends. DNA for the CDR3: TGTGCCAGCTACCTCCAGGGGAGCACAGATACGCAGTATTTT. This translates into CASYLQGSTDTQYF.

This clone was picked up one time. This chain connects TRBV6-5 to TRBJ2-3, with D unclear. Germline V CDR1 and CDR2: MNHEY, SVGAGI. V was clipped by 6 bases and J by 8 bases, with 15 bases between them. The CDR3 is 13 amino acids. Written as DNA, the CDR3 is TGTGCCAGCAGCCCACCAAAGCCCCCTACGCAGTATTTT. Translation: CASSPPKPPTQYF.

The chain carries TRBV7-9 and TRBJ2-2; maybe TRBD2 (6 bases). Germline V gene sequence: CDR1 SEHNR, CDR2 FQNEAQ (reference sequence). V was cut by 5 bases and J by 6 bases, with 13 bases left in between. There are 14 residues in the CDR3. CDR3 DNA: TGTGCCAGCAGCCCTCTAGCGATTTCCGGGGAGCTGTTTTTT. Protein: CASSPLAISGELFF.